The T cell receptor (beta chain) under discussion was sequenced for a study of early T cells in non-severe SARS-CoV-2 infection (dated by TCRdb to about 2021). For the wider study: Bulk RNA from unsorted whole blood was used for TCR sequencing, so alpha and beta chains could not be paired.

The table lists this clonotype with many counts. Which antigen it targets is not known. Base qualities are not at hand, and no much larger clone is one base apart. Libraries were constructed by 5' RACE. The reads were generated on a NextSeq 500. Unique molecular identifiers were attached to individual cDNA molecules in the TCR library protocol so that sequencing error and PCR bias could be corrected. TCR alpha and beta chains were both sequenced, and the abundances of alpha and beta sequences in each sample were closely correlated with each other. Concerning the study's data processing: Decombinator V4 was used to annotate the V gene, J gene and CDR3 of the TCR sequences. Expanded TCRs were defined as changing significantly between any two time points under a Poisson model with p below 0.0001. TCR abundances were normalised to the total number of TCRs sequenced in each sample and reported as counts per million. TRAV1-2 paired with TRAJ12, TRAJ20 or TRAJ33 defined MAIT TCRs, while TRAV10 paired with TRAJ18 defined iNKT TCRs. VDJdb, accessed 1 November 2021, was searched for CMV, EBV and SARS-CoV-2 annotated TCRs, excluding TCRs annotated for multiple antigens. Using fastp trimming at Q25 and MiXCR clonotype assembly, TCRdb reanalyzed the public sequencing data and kept in-frame beta chains. One record per CDR3 amino acid sequence lists the most common genes and DNA. The V and J calls and clone size are TCRdb's, not the authors'. This sample has approximately 70,000 distinct CDR3 sequences in its table, and more than 10% of those were observed once. Around 15% of the sample is held by the ten biggest clonotypes.

Broad study findings and their caveats: Matching against VDJdb was skewed toward anti-spike CD8 responses, likely underestimated virus-specific expansions, and missed private and CD4 specificities.

Set within a cohort of healthcare workers in London, UK, this nested case-control study involved weekly PCR testing of nasopharyngeal swabs along with blood sampling. Healthcare workers were recruited during the week of the UK lockdown, between 23 and 31 March 2020, and followed weekly for up to about 15 weeks. CDR1 and CDR2 are drawn from the germline V gene: KGHSH, LQKENI. From the cysteine up to the phenylalanine, the CDR3 has a length of 14 residues. Of the read, only the CDR3 DNA is kept; its 42 bases are in frame from base 1. Trimming at the junction amounts to 5 bases on V and 9 bases on J, and the germline ends lie 17 bases apart.

This clonotype originated in an adult who was a healthcare worker with PCR-confirmed SARS-CoV-2 infection or an uninfected control (not recorded which). The donor label of this sample is uncertain. The source was whole blood, collected at baseline. In this chain, TRBV18 is recombined with TRBJ2-1; the D gene is unclear. The CDR3 amino acid sequence is: CASSYNQISPEQFF. Read as DNA, the sequence is TGTGCCAGCTCATACAATCAGATTTCCCCTGAGCAGTTCTTC.